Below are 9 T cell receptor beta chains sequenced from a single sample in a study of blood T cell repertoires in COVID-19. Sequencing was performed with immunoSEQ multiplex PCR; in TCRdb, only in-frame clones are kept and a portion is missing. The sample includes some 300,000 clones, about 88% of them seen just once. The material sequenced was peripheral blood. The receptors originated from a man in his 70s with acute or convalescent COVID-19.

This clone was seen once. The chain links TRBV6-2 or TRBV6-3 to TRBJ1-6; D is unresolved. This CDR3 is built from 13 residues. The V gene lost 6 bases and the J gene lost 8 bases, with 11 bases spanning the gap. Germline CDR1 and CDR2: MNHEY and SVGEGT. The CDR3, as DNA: TGTGCCAGCAGCCTATCCGTTCATTCACCCCTCCACTTT. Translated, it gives CASSLSVHSPLHF.

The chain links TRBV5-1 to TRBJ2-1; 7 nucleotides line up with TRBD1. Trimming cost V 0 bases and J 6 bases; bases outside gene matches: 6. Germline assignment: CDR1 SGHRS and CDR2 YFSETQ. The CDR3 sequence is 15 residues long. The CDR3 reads CASSLASGTVNEQFF. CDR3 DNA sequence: TGCGCCAGCAGCTTGGCTTCCGGGACAGTCAATGAGCAGTTCTTC.

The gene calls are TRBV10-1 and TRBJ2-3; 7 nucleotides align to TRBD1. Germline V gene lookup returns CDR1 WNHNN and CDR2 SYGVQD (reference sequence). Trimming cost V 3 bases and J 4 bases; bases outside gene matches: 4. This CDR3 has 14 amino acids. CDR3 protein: CASSEGQGADTQYF. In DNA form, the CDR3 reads TGCGCCAGCAGTGAAGGCCAGGGGGCAGATACGCAGTATTTT.

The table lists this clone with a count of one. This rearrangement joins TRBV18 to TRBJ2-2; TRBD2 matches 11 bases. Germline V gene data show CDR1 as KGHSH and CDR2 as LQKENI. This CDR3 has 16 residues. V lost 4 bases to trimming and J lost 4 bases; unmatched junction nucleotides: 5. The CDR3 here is CASSRGLADTTGELFF. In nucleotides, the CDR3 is TGTGCCAGCTCACGGGGACTAGCGGACACCACCGGGGAGCTGTTTTTT.

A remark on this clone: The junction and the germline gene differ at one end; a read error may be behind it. Here the CDR3 DNA reads TGTGCCAGCCACAAGGGGGTGAAGGACTTC. Its translation: CASHKGVKDF. V and J are TRBV6-9 and TRBJ1-2, with TRBD1 as a possible D gene (6 bases). This CDR3 region has 10 residues. The V gene's germline CDR1 is MNHGY and CDR2 SVAAGI.

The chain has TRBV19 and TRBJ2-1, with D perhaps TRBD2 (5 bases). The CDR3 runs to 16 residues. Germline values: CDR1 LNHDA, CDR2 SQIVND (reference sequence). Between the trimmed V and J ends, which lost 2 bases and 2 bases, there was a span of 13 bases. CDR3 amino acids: CASSIFSGMAYNEQFF. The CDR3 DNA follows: TGTGCCAGTAGTATATTTTCGGGAATGGCCTACAATGAGCAGTTCTTC.

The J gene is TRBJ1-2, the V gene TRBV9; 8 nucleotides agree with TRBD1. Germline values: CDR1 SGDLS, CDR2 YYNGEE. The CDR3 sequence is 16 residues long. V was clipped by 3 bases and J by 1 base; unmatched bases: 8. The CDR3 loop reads CASSASGTGLNYGYTF. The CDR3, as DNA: TGTGCCAGCAGCGCCTCCGGGACAGGACTTAACTATGGCTACACCTTC.

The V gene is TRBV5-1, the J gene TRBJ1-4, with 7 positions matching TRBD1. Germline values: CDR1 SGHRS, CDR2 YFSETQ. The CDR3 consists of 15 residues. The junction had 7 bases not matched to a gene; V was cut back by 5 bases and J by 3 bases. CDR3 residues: CASRRGTESNEKLFF. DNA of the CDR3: TGCGCCAGCAGGCGAGGGACAGAGTCTAATGAAAAACTGTTTTTT.

CDR3 amino acids: CARSFLGRSNEKLFF. The CDR3 DNA is TGTGCCAGAAGCTTCCTCGGCAGGTCTAATGAAAAACTGTTTTTT. The genes are TRBV5-3 and TRBJ1-4; D is unclear. TRBV5-3 is an ORF, with its function uncertain. This CDR3 is 15 amino acids long. Trimming took off 2 bases at V and 3 bases at J, with 11 bases between the two ends.